The entry below describes one TCR beta chain. Its antigen is not known. The data were obtained in a study of CD8 T cells in ankylosing spondylitis. Whole-study findings and limits: Ankylosing spondylitis blood appeared to be characterized by a TCR beta motif of about eight highly homologous variants.

Each CDR3 protein gets one entry after TCRdb re-called the 5' RACE reads with MiXCR. The sample yields approximately 540,000 distinct CDR3 sequences, approximately 11% seen once. This clonotype was obtained from a male donor with ankylosing spondylitis. Sample: blood, either unsorted or a sorted T cell fraction (not recorded which).

The CDR3 bases are TGCGCCAGCAGCGATCGTGGGGCAAGGGGGGAGACCCAGTACTTC. As protein: CASSDRGARGETQYF. The chain uses TRBV5-1 and TRBJ2-5, with a weak D call TRBD1 (6 bases). Germline CDR1 is SGHRS and CDR2 is YFSETQ. The CDR3 is 15 amino acids. With 4 bases removed from V and 5 bases from J, the gap between germline ends came to 18 bases.